This T cell receptor (beta chain) comes out of a study of shared clonotypes between healthy human individuals. Study overall: Each donor's CD8 memory used one plate, CD8 naive two, each CD4 subset three.

Per the germline V gene, CDR1 is SGHRS and CDR2 is YFSETQ. The V end was cut by 0 bases, the J end by 4 bases, with 13 bases between. The CDR3 length is 16 residues. To note about this clone: The antigen is undetermined.

The study, taken as a whole, reports: In general, naive subsets displayed greater estimated richness than memory subsets did.

The study ran the assay at deep level. The method was immunoSEQ multiplex PCR; TCRdb's version includes in-frame clones alone and lacks a portion of them. The top ten clones hold approximately 0.5% of a sample with about 1.1 million clones, approximately 80% of them seen once. The specimen was memory CD4+ T cells from PBMCs. Subset described: CD45RA-negative fraction. The TCR sequence derives from a man between 18 and 29 years old in good health. Some clones in this sample may be carry-over from other donors' samples. This sequence joins TRBV5-1 and TRBJ2-2; D is tentatively TRBD1 or TRBD2 (6 bases each). Here the CDR3 reads CASSLDGGDGTGELFF. The CDR3 region has the DNA TGCGCCAGCAGCTTGGACGGGGGCGACGGCACCGGGGAGCTGTTTTTT.